This is a list of T cell receptor beta chains from one sample in a study of T cells after somatic rescue of genetic block. Only in-frame clones appear in the TCRdb table, and some are missing; sequencing was by immunoSEQ multiplex PCR. The sample includes about 120,000 clones, 75% to 95% of them seen just once. The material sequenced was peripheral blood mononuclear cells (PBMCs). The receptors come from a woman between 18 and 30 years old. Each CDR3 is given with its conserved first and last residue. The D gene is left open where the match is weak. The size of a clone is reported for some rows only, either as once, few or many, or as a class for expanded clones.

CDR3aa | CDR3nt | v_gene | abundance | j_gene | d_gene
CASSLPREASYEQYF | TGTGCCAGCAGCTTGCCCCGTGAGGCCTCCTACGAGCAGTACTTC | TRBV5-5 | . | TRBJ2-7 | .
CASSQVGMGRNTEAFF | TGTGCCAGCAGCCAAGTTGGGATGGGGAGGAACACTGAAGCTTTCTTT | TRBV14 | . | TRBJ1-1 | .
CAIRPGTGSTGELFF | TGTGCCATCAGGCCCGGGACAGGGAGCACCGGGGAGCTGTTTTTT | TRBV10-3 | . | TRBJ2-2 | TRBD1
CASSQEGGSNQPQHF | TGTGCCAGCAGTCAGGAGGGGGGGTCCAATCAGCCCCAGCATTTT | TRBV6-4 | . | TRBJ1-5 | .
CASSLAPGASGFPYEQYF | TGTGCCAGCAGCTTAGCACCTGGGGCTAGCGGGTTCCCCTACGAGCAGTACTTC | TRBV7-6 | . | TRBJ2-7 | TRBD2
CASSNRDTNTGELFF | TGTGCCAGCAGCAACAGGGACACGAACACCGGGGAGCTGTTTTTT | TRBV11-2 | . | TRBJ2-2 | .
CATCRDSGLGTEAFF | TGTGCCACCTGCAGGGACAGCGGACTGGGCACTGAAGCTTTCTTT | TRBV15 | . | TRBJ1-1 | TRBD1
CASSLNRGRGYTF | TGTGCCAGCAGCCTTAACAGGGGGCGAGGCTACACCTTC | TRBV11-2 | . | TRBJ1-2 | TRBD1
CASSIGTYQDNEQFF | TGTGCCAGTAGTATCGGGACTTACCAGGACAATGAGCAGTTCTTC | TRBV19 | . | TRBJ2-1 | .
CASSLEVGGAGSDTQYF | TGCGCCAGCAGCTTGGAAGTCGGGGGGGCCGGGTCAGATACGCAGTATTTT | TRBV5-1 | once | TRBJ2-3 | TRBD2
CASSIGATLTGELFF | TGTGCCAGTAGTATCGGGGCCACGTTAACCGGGGAGCTGTTTTTT | TRBV19 | once | TRBJ2-2 | .
CASRPVIGGGPETQYF | TGTGCCAGCAGACCCGTGATTGGCGGGGGGCCGGAGACCCAGTACTTC | TRBV7-9 | . | TRBJ2-5 | TRBD2
CASSVADSSTDTQYF | TGTGCCAGCAGCGTAGCAGACTCTAGCACAGATACGCAGTATTTT | TRBV9 | . | TRBJ2-3 | .
CASSYSGFGTGELFF | TGTGCCAGCAGTTACTCGGGGTTCGGCACCGGGGAGCTGTTTTTT | TRBV6-5 | . | TRBJ2-2 | .
CASSWGGGPEAFF | TGTGCCAGTAGCTGGGGGGGAGGACCTGAAGCTTTCTTT | TRBV19 | few | TRBJ1-1 | .
CASSDVIPGGGTGRRGAFF | TGTGCCAGCAGTGACGTGATTCCCGGAGGCGGGACAGGGAGACGGGGAGCTTTCTTT | TRBV2 | . | TRBJ1-1 | TRBD1
CASSLISRWQGVAGELFF | TGCGCCAGCAGCTTAATCTCCAGGTGGCAGGGGGTGGCCGGGGAGCTGTTTTTT | TRBV5-1 | . | TRBJ2-2 | TRBD1
CASSEAPGKETQYF | TGTGCCAGCAGTGAAGCTCCAGGGAAAGAGACCCAGTACTTC | TRBV6-1 | . | TRBJ2-5 | .
CASSLSYSNQPQHF | TGTGCCAGCAGCCTATCTTATAGCAATCAGCCCCAGCATTTT | TRBV6-5 | . | TRBJ1-5 | .
CASSIRPTDTQYF | TGTGCCAGTAGTATTCGACCCACAGATACGCAGTATTTT | TRBV19 | . | TRBJ2-3 | .
CASSGVPAYQETQYF | TGTGCCAGCAGTGGTGTGCCCGCGTACCAAGAGACCCAGTACTTC | TRBV6-1 | . | TRBJ2-5 | .
CARGDTSNSPLHF | TGTGCCAGGGGAGACACGTCTAATTCACCCCTCCACTTT | TRBV30 | . | TRBJ1-6 | .
CASSLEETQYF | TGTGCCAGCAGCTTGGAAGAGACCCAGTACTTC | TRBV5-6 | . | TRBJ2-5 | .
CASSLGGGGSDYGYTF | TGTGCCAGCAGCTTGGGAGGCGGGGGGTCGGACTATGGCTACACCTTC | TRBV5-4 | . | TRBJ1-2 | .
CASSPDQGEETQYF | TGTGCCAGTAGTCCGGATCAGGGAGAAGAGACCCAGTACTTC | TRBV19 | . | TRBJ2-5 | .
CASSQDGYTEAFF | TGTGCCAGCAGTCAGGACGGATACACTGAAGCTTTCTTT | TRBV2 | few | TRBJ1-1 | .
CSARGGETQYF | TGCAGTGCTAGAGGAGGGGAGACCCAGTACTTC | TRBV20-1 | . | TRBJ2-5 | .
CATATRTEAFF | TGTGCCACAGCCACTCGCACTGAAGCTTTCTTT | TRBV6-1 | . | TRBJ1-1 | .
CASSIQGTGGSTDTQYF | TGTGCCAGTAGTATTCAGGGGACAGGGGGAAGCACAGATACGCAGTATTTT | TRBV19 | . | TRBJ2-3 | TRBD1
CASSLGILNEKLFF | TGTGCCAGCAGCTTAGGGATACTGAATGAAAAACTGTTTTTT | TRBV7-2 | . | TRBJ1-4 | .
CAWSVRWSEQYF | TGTGCCTGGAGTGTACGCTGGTCCGAGCAGTACTTC | TRBV30 | . | TRBJ2-7 | .
CASSSRGTDTQYF | TGTGCCAGCAGCTCGCGGGGGACAGATACGCAGTATTTT | TRBV9 | . | TRBJ2-3 | TRBD2
CASSFRGLGEQYF | TGTGCCAGCAGTTTTCGGGGGCTGGGCGAGCAGTACTTC | TRBV28 | . | TRBJ2-7 | .
CASRGRTAGEKLFF | TGTGCCAGTAGGGGAAGGACAGCTGGCGAAAAACTGTTTTTT | TRBV19 | once | TRBJ1-4 | .
CASSGSNYGYTF | TGTGCCAGCAGTGGAAGTAACTATGGCTACACCTTC | TRBV5-6 | . | TRBJ1-2 | .
CASSFRENNYGYTF | TGTGCCAGCAGTTTTCGGGAGAATAACTATGGCTACACCTTC | TRBV28 | . | TRBJ1-2 | .
CSAGRETQYF | TGCAGTGCCGGGAGAGAGACCCAGTACTTC | TRBV20-1 | . | TRBJ2-5 | .
CASSPSSGGNTQYF | TGTGCCAGCAGTCCTAGCTCGGGCGGGAATACGCAGTATTTT | TRBV2 | . | TRBJ2-3 | .
CASSVGLGWNEQFF | TGTGCCAGCAGCGTAGGTTTGGGGTGGAATGAGCAGTTCTTC | TRBV9 | . | TRBJ2-1 | .
CATSRSRDSYLGYGYTF | TGTGCCACCAGCAGAAGCCGGGACTCCTACCTCGGCTATGGCTACACCTTC | TRBV15 | . | TRBJ1-2 | .
CASSQARDPTDTQYF | TGTGCCAGCAGCCAGGCCAGGGACCCCACAGATACGCAGTATTTT | TRBV7-2 | . | TRBJ2-3 | .
CASSTSPKAFF | TGTGCCAGCAGCACATCACCTAAAGCTTTCTTT | TRBV13 | . | TRBJ1-1 | .
CASSEGGPEAFF | TGTGCCAGCAGTGAGGGTGGGCCTGAAGCTTTCTTT | TRBV6-1 | . | TRBJ1-1 | .
CASSLVVGLNTEAFF | TGTGCCAGCAGCTTAGTAGTGGGCCTGAACACTGAAGCTTTCTTT | TRBV7-6 | . | TRBJ1-1 | .
CASSRRRTTNTGELFF | TGTGCCAGTAGTCGGAGGAGGACAACAAACACCGGGGAGCTGTTTTTT | TRBV19 | . | TRBJ2-2 | .
CASSSSTLNTEAFF | TGTGCCAGCAGTTCGTCGACCCTGAACACTGAAGCTTTCTTT | TRBV28 | . | TRBJ1-1 | .
CAWSVPTSKYQPQHF | TGTGCCTGGAGTGTACCGACATCCAAGTATCAGCCCCAGCATTTT | TRBV30 | . | TRBJ1-5 | .
CASSASGSGGRTEAFF | TGTGCCAGCAGCGCCTCGGGGTCCGGGGGTAGGACTGAAGCTTTCTTT | TRBV9 | . | TRBJ1-1 | .
CASSYSSVLGGTEAFF | TGTGCCAGCAGTTACTCTAGCGTATTGGGGGGCACTGAAGCTTTCTTT | TRBV6-6 | . | TRBJ1-1 | .
CASSLSTISNQPQHF | TGTGCCAGCAGCTTGTCCACGATTAGCAATCAGCCCCAGCATTTT | TRBV5-5 | . | TRBJ1-5 | .
CASRPTGGGARETQYF | TGCGCCAGCAGGCCCACGGGCGGGGGTGCAAGGGAGACCCAGTACTTC | TRBV5-1 | . | TRBJ2-5 | TRBD2